This note documents a single T cell receptor (beta chain) sequence. What it binds is unknown. The sample comes from a study of T-cell memory formation after mild COVID-19. Whole-study context: TCR clusters mostly belonged to single donors.

Study-wide points: The study found balanced CD4/CD8 in clones contracting day 15 to 85 and a CD4+ lean in later expanders.

It was 5'RACE with constant-segment primers that produced the TCR alpha and TCR beta cDNA libraries, which carried sample barcodes and UMIs. Each CDR3 protein is one row after TCRdb ran MiXCR on the 5' RACE reads. The repertoire holds about 410,000 distinct CDR3 sequences, with 18% as singletons. The sequenced sample was PBMCs or a T cell subset sorted from them (not recorded which). The receptor's source is a man aged 18 to 30 who had mild COVID-19 (a few samples of this study predate the infection). Cell type and time point are not known.

Written as DNA, the CDR3 is TGTGCCAGCAGCCAATACAGGGATCAGCCCCAGCATTTT. Protein product: CASSQYRDQPQHF. V usage is TRBV3-1 and J usage is TRBJ1-5, with D possibly TRBD1 on 6 matching bases. The CDR3 sequence is 13 residues long. V lost 2 bases to trimming and J lost 5 bases, with 7 bases between them. Germline assignment: CDR1 LGHDT and CDR2 YNNKEL (reference sequence).